The 19 T cell receptor beta chains given below trace back to one sample, sequenced in a study of blood T cell repertoires in COVID-19. Produced via immunoSEQ multiplex PCR; TCRdb's table is partial and in-frame only. The sample contains 200,000 to 250,000 clones, around 90% of which appear only once. Sequencing was performed on peripheral blood. The receptor set was obtained from a man aged 55 to 70 with acute or convalescent COVID-19.

V and J are TRBV19 and TRBJ1-3; 7 bases are shared with TRBD1. Germline CDR1 is LNHDA and CDR2 is SQIVND (reference sequence). CDR3 length equals 14 residues. Trimming cost V 4 bases and J 7 bases; bases outside gene matches: 7. The CDR3 spells CASSTTGVRNTIYF. The CDR3, as DNA: TGTGCCAGTAGTACCACAGGGGTCCGGAACACCATATATTTT.

Concerning this clone: Other DNA sequences in the sample encode the same CDR3. The chain recombines TRBV18 with TRBJ1-5; 8 nucleotides match TRBD1. This CDR3 is 15 amino acids long. Germline CDR1 reads KGHSH; CDR2 reads LQKENI. V was clipped by 3 bases and J by 2 bases; unmatched bases: 3. In DNA, the CDR3 is TGTGCCAGCTCACCTGGGACAGGAGGCAATCAGCCCCAGCATTTT. Translation: CASSPGTGGNQPQHF.

The rearrangement joins TRBV28 to TRBJ2-7; tentative D call: TRBD1 (5 bases). V was shortened by 3 bases and J by 4 bases, with 16 bases between the two germline ends. Germline CDR1 and CDR2: MDHEN and SYDVKM. The CDR3 runs to 15 residues. CDR3 protein: CASSFPPDTPYEQYF. CDR3 sequence (DNA): TGTGCCAGCAGTTTCCCCCCGGACACCCCATACGAGCAGTACTTC.

The chain employs TRBV6-5 and TRBJ2-5; weak D call: TRBD2 (6 bases). The CDR3 totals 14 residues. The germline gives CDR1 MNHEY, CDR2 SVGAGI. V lost 2 bases, J lost 9 bases, and 16 bases lay in between. Here the CDR3 reads CASSYGSPGEAQYF. CDR3 DNA: TGTGCCAGCAGTTACGGTTCCCCGGGGGAGGCCCAGTACTTC.

This chain joins TRBV16 and TRBJ1-6, with 8 bases lining up with TRBD1. This CDR3 is 14 amino acids long. With V trimmed by 2 bases and J by 8 bases, 2 bases remained unmatched. The germline V gene encodes CDR1 KGHSY and CDR2 FQNENV. CDR3 nucleotide sequence: TGTGCCAGCAGCCAACCAGGGGGCTATTCACCCCTCCACTTT. This sequence encodes CASSQPGGYSPLHF.

The chain combines TRBV7-9 with TRBJ1-1, with 7 bases identical to TRBD1. This CDR3 has 15 residues. Germline lookup yields CDR1 SEHNR and CDR2 FQNEAQ (reference sequence). Germline trimming cut 5 bases from V and 1 base from J; bases unmatched to any gene: 7. The CDR3 sequence: CASSPRTGSNTEAFF. The CDR3 DNA follows: TGTGCCAGCAGCCCAAGGACAGGATCGAACACTGAAGCTTTCTTT.

The chain joins TRBV5-1 to TRBJ2-3; 10 nucleotides agree with TRBD2. In germline, CDR1 is SGHRS, CDR2 YFSETQ. The junction had 7 bases not matched to a gene; V was cut back by 4 bases and J by 2 bases. The CDR3 contains 16 residues. CDR3 sequence (DNA): TGCGCCAGCAGCCCGGAGCGGGGGGGCTCCACAGATACGCAGTATTTT. It translates to CASSPERGGSTDTQYF.

The rearrangement links TRBV6-1 to TRBJ1-4, with D possibly being TRBD1 (5 bases). The CDR3 sequence is 22 residues long. Germline V gives CDR1 MNHNS, CDR2 SASEGT. V lost 2 bases and J lost 2, with 30 bases in between. The CDR3 sequence is CASSELMGMEPAFGGTNEKLFF. CDR3 DNA sequence: TGTGCCAGCAGTGAACTCATGGGTATGGAGCCAGCATTCGGGGGGACTAATGAAAAACTGTTTTTT.

V is TRBV5-1 and J is TRBJ2-5; D is perhaps TRBD1 (6 bases). CDR1 SGHRS and CDR2 YFSETQ come from the germline V gene. CDR3 length: 14 residues. Trimming took off 2 bases at V and 0 bases at J, with 8 bases between the two ends. The CDR3 DNA reads TGCGCCAGCAGCTTCGGGGACAACCAAGAGACCCAGTACTTC. Its translation: CASSFGDNQETQYF.

The chain couples TRBV6-1 to TRBJ2-6, with 8 nucleotides matching TRBD1. The CDR3 totals 16 residues. CDR1 MNHNS and CDR2 SASEGT come from the germline V gene. J was trimmed by 4 bases and V by 3 bases; bases with no gene match: 5. The CDR3 DNA reads as TGTGCCAGCAGTGAGACTCAGGGGGCCGGGGCCAACGTCCTGACTTTC. Translated: CASSETQGAGANVLTF.

CDR3 nucleotide sequence: TGTGCCAGCAGTTTCAACAGGGGGGATAACACTGAAGCTTTCTTT. It yields the protein CASSFNRGDNTEAFF. The chain carries TRBV28 and TRBJ1-1; 8 bases line up with TRBD1. J lost 2 bases, V lost 3 bases, and 5 bases had no gene match. This CDR3 has 15 amino acids. CDR1 and CDR2 (germline): MDHEN, SYDVKM.

The CDR3 is CASSLAAGGPPSYF. For the CDR3, the DNA is TGTGCCAGCAGCTTAGCGGCAGGGGGCCCTCCTAGTTACTTC. This chain connects TRBV7-2 to TRBJ2-7; 8 nucleotides align to TRBD1. The germline CDR1 and CDR2 sequences are SGHTA and FQGNSA. The CDR3 loop spans 14 amino acids. V lost 0 bases and J lost 13; bases outside the gene matches: 11.

The rearrangement links TRBV5-4 to TRBJ2-2, with 9 bases aligning to TRBD1. Looked up from germline, CDR1 is SGHNT and CDR2 is YYREEE (reference sequence). The CDR3 runs 17 residues. V shed 3 bases and J 5 bases; nucleotides not matched to a gene: 11. The CDR3 sequence is CASSSRRTGEDTGELFF. The DNA for the CDR3 is TGTGCCAGCAGCTCGAGAAGGACAGGGGAAGATACCGGGGAGCTGTTTTTT.

This sequence joins TRBV18 and TRBJ2-5, with TRBD1 as a possible D gene (5 bases). The length of the CDR3 is 15 residues. Germline V gene data show CDR1 as KGHSH and CDR2 as LQKENI. V was pared by 2 bases and J by 1 base, with 11 bases between. In DNA form, the CDR3 reads TGTGCCAGCTCACCATTAGGGGTGCCCCAAGAGACCCAGTACTTC. Residues: CASSPLGVPQETQYF.

The rearrangement joins TRBV7-2 to TRBJ1-4; maybe TRBD1 (5 bases). This CDR3 is 15 amino acids long. Germline loops: CDR1 SGHTA, CDR2 FQGNSA. V was cut by 5 bases and J by 7 bases, with 17 bases left in between. The CDR3 is CASSHDSLRSEKLFF. Here the CDR3 DNA reads TGTGCCAGCAGCCATGACAGCCTCCGGAGTGAAAAACTGTTTTTT.

The rearrangement uses TRBV19 and TRBJ1-1; 7 nucleotides agree with TRBD1. CDR3 size: 15 residues. V lost 6 bases and J lost 4; bases outside the gene matches: 11. Germline V gene lookup returns CDR1 LNHDA and CDR2 SQIVND (reference sequence). Here the CDR3 reads CASRRNRGSVTEAFF. CDR3 DNA sequence: TGTGCCAGTAGGCGAAACAGGGGAAGTGTCACTGAAGCTTTCTTT.

V and J are TRBV5-1 and TRBJ2-3; 10 nucleotides align to TRBD1. CDR3 length: 14 amino acids. Germline lookup yields CDR1 SGHRS and CDR2 YFSETQ. V was pared by 4 bases and J by 4 bases, with 3 bases of the junction left unmatched. The CDR3 DNA reads TGCGCCAGCAGCCAGACAGGGGGCCCAGATACGCAGTATTTT. It translates to CASSQTGGPDTQYF.

V usage is TRBV5-1 and J usage is TRBJ2-7; 13 bases line up with TRBD2. Germline values: CDR1 SGHRS, CDR2 YFSETQ. The CDR3 loop spans 16 amino acids. Trimming cost V 4 bases and J 3 bases; bases outside gene matches: 7. Here the CDR3 reads CASSHGLAGEYYEQYF. CDR3 sequence (DNA): TGCGCCAGCAGCCACGGACTAGCGGGGGAGTACTACGAGCAGTACTTC.

The table lists this clone with a count of one. This rearrangement joins TRBV7-9 to TRBJ2-3; possible D gene TRBD1, 6 bases. The CDR3 length is 14 residues. Germline V lookup: CDR1 SEHNR, CDR2 FQNEAQ (reference sequence). V shed 5 bases and J shed 2 bases, with 11 bases lying between them. The CDR3 here is CASSQGGSTDTQYF. The CDR3 coding sequence is TGTGCCAGCAGCCAAGGGGGTTCCACAGATACGCAGTATTTT.